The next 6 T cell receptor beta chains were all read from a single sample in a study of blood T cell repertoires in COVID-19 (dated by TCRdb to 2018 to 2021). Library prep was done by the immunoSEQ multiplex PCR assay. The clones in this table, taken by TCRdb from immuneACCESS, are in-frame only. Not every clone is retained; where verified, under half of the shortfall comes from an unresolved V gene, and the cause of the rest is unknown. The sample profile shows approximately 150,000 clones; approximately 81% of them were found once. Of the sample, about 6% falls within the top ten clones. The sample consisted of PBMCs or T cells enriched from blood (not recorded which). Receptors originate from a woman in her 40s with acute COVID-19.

Written as DNA, the CDR3 is TGTGCCATCAGTGATAGGGGACAGTCGTCTGGAAACACCATATATTTT. Residues: CAISDRGQSSGNTIYF. J is TRBJ1-3 and V is TRBV10-3, with 7 bases that match TRBD1. Germline assignment: CDR1 ENHRY and CDR2 SYGVKD. V shed 3 bases and J 1 base; nucleotides not matched to a gene: 6. CDR3 length: 16 residues.

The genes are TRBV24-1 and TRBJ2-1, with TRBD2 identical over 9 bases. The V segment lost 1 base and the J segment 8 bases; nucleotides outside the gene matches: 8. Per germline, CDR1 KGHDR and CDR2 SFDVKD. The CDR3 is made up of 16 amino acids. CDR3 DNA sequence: TGTGCCACCAGTGATTTAGGGCGGGAGGGCCTTGATGAGCAGTTCTTC. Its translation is CATSDLGREGLDEQFF.

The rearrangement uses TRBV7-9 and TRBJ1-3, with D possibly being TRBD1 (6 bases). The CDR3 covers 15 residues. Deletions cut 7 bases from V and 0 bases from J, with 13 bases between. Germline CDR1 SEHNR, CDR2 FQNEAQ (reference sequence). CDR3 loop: CASNTDRISGNTIYF. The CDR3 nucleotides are TGTGCCAGCAACACAGACAGGATCTCTGGAAACACCATATATTTT. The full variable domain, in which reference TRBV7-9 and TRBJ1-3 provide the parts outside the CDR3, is DTGVSQNPRHKITKRGQNVTFRCDPISEHNRLYWYRQTLGQGPEFLTYFQNEAQLEKSRLLSDRFSAERPKGSFSTLEIQRTEQGDSAMYLCASNTDRISGNTIYFGEGSWLTVV.

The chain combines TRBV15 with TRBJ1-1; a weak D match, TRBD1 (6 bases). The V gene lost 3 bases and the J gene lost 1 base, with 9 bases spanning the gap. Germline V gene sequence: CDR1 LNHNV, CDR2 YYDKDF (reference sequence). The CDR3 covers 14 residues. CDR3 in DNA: TGTGCCACCAGCAGCCAGGGGTCGAACACTGAAGCTTTCTTT. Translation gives CATSSQGSNTEAFF. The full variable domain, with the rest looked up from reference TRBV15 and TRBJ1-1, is DAMVIQNPRYQVTQFGKPVTLSCSQTLNHNVMYWYQQKSSQAPKLLFHYYDKDFNNEADTPDNFQSRRPNTSFCFLDIRSPGLGDTAMYLCATSSQGSNTEAFFGQGTRLTVV.

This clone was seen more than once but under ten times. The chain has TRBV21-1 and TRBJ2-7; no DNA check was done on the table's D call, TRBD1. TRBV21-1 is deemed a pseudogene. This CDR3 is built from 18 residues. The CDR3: CASSGAGQGERVPYEQYF. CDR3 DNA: TGTGCCAGCAGCGGGGCGGGACAGGGGGAAAGGGTTCCCTACGAGCAGTACTTC.

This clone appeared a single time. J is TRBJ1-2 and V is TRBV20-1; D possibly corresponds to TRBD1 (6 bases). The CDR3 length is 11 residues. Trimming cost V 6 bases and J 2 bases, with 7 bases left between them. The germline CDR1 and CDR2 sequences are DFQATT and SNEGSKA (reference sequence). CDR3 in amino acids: CSAGQNYGYTF. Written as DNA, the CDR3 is TGCAGTGCCGGACAGAACTATGGCTACACCTTC.